This entry lists 30 T cell receptor beta chains sequenced from one sample in a study of prognosis after radiotherapy for stage I lung cancer. Multiplex PCR in two rounds served to amplify TCR beta CDR3 from genomic DNA. TRBV and TRBJ genes each had their own specific primers in first-round PCR. TCRdb reprocessed the multiplex PCR reads via MiXCR and lists one record per CDR3 protein. The sample shows 25,000 to 30,000 distinct CDR3 sequences, about 41% of them seen only once. The sample was PBMCs, taken before or after stereotactic body radiation therapy (not recorded which). Receptors were obtained from a donor over 45 with non-small cell lung cancer.

In its sample, this clonotype was seen many times. The chain is built from TRBV19 and TRBJ1-2; D unresolved. This CDR3 contains 13 residues. Per the germline V gene, CDR1 is LNHDA and CDR2 is SQIVND (reference sequence). V was trimmed by 5 bases and J by 8 bases, leaving 15 bases between them. The CDR3 region has the DNA TGTGCCAGTAGTCCCACCTCGACTGCGGGCTACACCTTC. This encodes CASSPTSTAGYTF.

Comment on this clonotype: The conserved phenylalanine or tryptophan normally closing the CDR3 is absent here, so this likely arose from a read error. This chain connects TRBV6-1 to TRBJ2-1, with D uncertain. This CDR3 region has 14 residues. V lost 0 bases, J lost 4 bases, and 7 bases lay in between. The germline V gene encodes CDR1 MNHNS and CDR2 SASEGT. CDR3 loop: CASSEASWYNEQFL. In DNA, the CDR3 is TGTGCCAGCAGTGAAGCATCATGGTACAATGAGCAGTTCCTC.

This clonotype was seen only a few times. A much larger clone is a single base away; this may be a read error. This rearrangement joins TRBV25-1 to TRBJ2-3, with TRBD2 identical over 9 bases. Germline values: CDR1 MGHDK, CDR2 SYGVNS. The CDR3 length is 17 residues. The CDR3 reads CASSEGDGLASTYTQYF. The CDR3 DNA sequence: TGTGCCAGCAGTGAAGGGGACGGACTAGCGAGCACATATACGCAGTATTTT.

This chain joins TRBV11-3 and TRBJ2-2; TRBD1 agrees at 8 bases. The V gene's germline CDR1 is SGHNT and CDR2 YENEEA. The CDR3 contains 19 residues. The V segment lost 0 bases and the J segment 0 bases; nucleotides outside the gene matches: 9. CDR3 region: CASSLDWAGGAPNTGELFF. CDR3 coding DNA: TGTGCCAGCAGCTTAGACTGGGCAGGGGGCGCCCCGAACACCGGGGAGCTGTTTTTT.

The V call is TRBV30, the J call TRBJ1-5; 7 nucleotides match TRBD1. J lost 7 bases, V lost 2 bases, and 5 bases had no gene match. Germline V gene lookup returns CDR1 GTSNPN and CDR2 SVGIG (reference sequence). There are 13 residues in the CDR3. As DNA, the CDR3 is TGTGCCTGGAGTAACCAGGGACAGCAGCCCCAGCATTTT. Its translation is CAWSNQGQQPQHF.

This clonotype was recorded at least ten times. This chain joins TRBV27 and TRBJ1-6; D is possibly TRBD1 (6 bases). The germline V and J ends were trimmed by 3 bases and 6 bases, with 9 bases remaining between them. The CDR3 has 14 amino acids. CDR1 and CDR2 (germline): MNHEY, SMNVEV (reference sequence). The CDR3 nucleotides read TGTGCCAGCAGTTTCGGGGGCACTAATTCACCCCTCCACTTT. This gives the protein CASSFGGTNSPLHF.

The genes are TRBV15 and TRBJ1-2; perhaps TRBD1 as D (5 bases). V was pared by 0 bases and J by 13 bases, with 21 bases between. Germline loops: CDR1 LNHNV, CDR2 YYDKDF (reference sequence). The CDR3 length is 15 residues. The CDR3 here is CATSRDLGDNYVFTF. The CDR3 coding sequence is TGTGCCACCAGCAGAGATTTGGGGGATAACTATGTCTTCACCTTC.

This clonotype was counted many times. J is TRBJ2-3 and V is TRBV20-1; 11 nucleotides match TRBD2. CDR3 size: 19 residues. The J segment lost 0 bases and the V segment lost 1 base, leaving 12 bases of the junction unmatched. Looked up from germline, CDR1 is DFQATT and CDR2 is SNEGSKA (reference sequence). This CDR3 reads CSARGAGSLAGASTDTQYF. As DNA, the CDR3 is TGCAGTGCTAGAGGGGCAGGGTCACTAGCGGGAGCTAGCACAGATACGCAGTATTTT.

The CDR3: CSARSTIGTGNTGELFF. The DNA for the CDR3 is TGCAGTGCTCGATCCACAATAGGGACAGGGAACACCGGGGAGCTGTTTTTT. The gene calls are TRBV20-1 and TRBJ2-2; TRBD1 aligns across 8 bases. This CDR3 is built from 17 residues. Germline values: CDR1 DFQATT, CDR2 SNEGSKA (reference sequence). V was clipped by 5 bases and J by 1 base; unmatched bases: 12.

Comment on this clonotype: The likely explanation is a read error, given a far larger clone one base away. This CDR3 is missing its conserved last phenylalanine or tryptophan, likely due to a read error. As DNA, the CDR3 is TGTGCCAGCAGCCCAGCTAGCGGGGGAGGGAATGAGCAGTTCTTA. This encodes CASSPASGGGNEQFL. V usage is TRBV7-9 and J usage is TRBJ2-1; 10 bases are a match to TRBD2. The germline V gene has CDR1 SEHNR and CDR2 FQNEAQ (reference sequence). The CDR3 has 15 amino acids. J lost 7 bases, V lost 5 bases, and 8 bases had no gene match.

A remark on this clonotype: The CDR3 does not close with the conserved phenylalanine or tryptophan, likely indicating a read error. The DNA is left out, because the CDR3 cannot be placed on it with certainty; the CDR3 is given as TCRdb lists it. The chain employs TRBV11-2 and TRBJ1-1; TRBD1 is taken as the D call from the table, unchecked against the DNA. The CDR3 is made up of 15 amino acids, end residues included. CDR1 is SGHAT and CDR2 is FQNNGV in the germline V gene. The CDR3 loop is CASSEKTGFITEVFL.

The chain carries TRBV6-2 or TRBV6-3 and TRBJ2-1; 9 bases are shared with TRBD2. CDR1 is MNHEY and CDR2 is SVGEGT in the germline V gene. This CDR3 region has 16 residues. V was pared by 6 bases and J by 5 bases, with 11 bases of the junction left unmatched. The CDR3 nucleotides read TGTGCCAGCAGGAGGGTCGGTACTAGCGGGCACAATGAGCAGTTCTTC. It encodes CASRRVGTSGHNEQFF.

This chain connects TRBV15 to TRBJ2-1; 10 bases match TRBD2. V trimming: 1 base; J trimming: 11 bases; junction bases outside the gene matches: 11. The V gene's germline CDR1 is LNHNV and CDR2 YYDKDF (reference sequence). The CDR3 has 16 amino acids. Written as DNA, the CDR3 is TGTGCCACCAGCAGAGGCAGCGGGGGGGCCTACAGTCAGCAGTTCTTC. Translating it yields CATSRGSGGAYSQQFF. The full variable domain, rest sourced from reference TRBV15 and TRBJ2-1, is DAMVIQNPRYQVTQFGKPVTLSCSQTLNHNVMYWYQQKSSQAPKLLFHYYDKDFNNEADTPDNFQSRRPNTSFCFLDIRSPGLGDTAMYLCATSRGSGGAYSQQFFGPGTRLTVL.

This clonotype was detected ten times or more. This chain connects TRBV20-1 to TRBJ2-5, with D possibly matching TRBD1 (7 bases). Trimming took 6 bases from V and 2 from J, leaving 16 bases between them. This CDR3 has 14 residues. The V gene's germline CDR1 is DFQATT and CDR2 SNEGSKA (reference sequence). The CDR3 region has the DNA TGCAGTGCAAACCGACAGGGAGGTCAAGAGACCCAGTACTTC. Residues: CSANRQGGQETQYF.

This clonotype showed up many times. Mismatch with germline at one junction end may stem from a read error. The J gene is TRBJ2-4, the V gene TRBV12-5; TRBD1 matches at 8 bases. The CDR3 sequence is 12 residues long. CDR1 and CDR2 (germline): LGHNT, FRNRAP. CDR3 nucleotides: TGTGCTAGTGCCCAGGGGGCGCGAGAGTTGTCCTTC. It is translated as CASAQGARELSF.

This clonotype has a handful of counts. V gene TRBV4-3 combines with J gene TRBJ1-1; 8 nucleotides line up with TRBD1. Germline-derived CDR1 and CDR2 are LGHNA and YSLEER. The CDR3 is made up of 18 amino acids. V shed 0 bases and J 6 bases; nucleotides not matched to a gene: 15. CDR3 amino acids: CASSQDEGTGASGAEAFF. The CDR3 nucleotides are TGCGCCAGCAGCCAAGATGAGGGGACAGGAGCTTCTGGCGCTGAAGCTTTCTTT.

This clonotype was seen many times. The CDR3 DNA reads as TGTGCCAGCAGAAAAGGGGGACAGGTCGGCTACGAGCAGTACTTC. This translates into CASRKGGQVGYEQYF. The chain employs TRBV6-1 and TRBJ2-7; 8 nucleotides agree with TRBD1. V trimming: 6 bases; J trimming: 3 bases; junction bases outside the gene matches: 10. CDR1 and CDR2 (germline): MNHNS, SASEGT. CDR3 length equals 15 residues.

In this sample, this clonotype turned up a few times. A read error is possible here, since a much larger clone lies one base away. The rearrangement uses TRBV6-4 and TRBJ1-1; possibly TRBD1 for D (6 bases). Germline V lookup: CDR1 MRHNA, CDR2 SNTAGT. The CDR3 length is 18 residues. The V end was cut by 6 bases, the J end by 0 bases, with 23 bases between. The CDR3, as DNA: TGTGCCAGCAGAAAAGACAGGAGTGTAGTCGTAATGAACACTGAAGCTTTCTTT. Encoded protein: CASRKDRSVVVMNTEAFF.

The rearrangement links TRBV11-2 to TRBJ1-2; tentative D call: TRBD1 (6 bases). CDR3 length equals 14 residues. Per germline, CDR1 SGHAT and CDR2 FQNNGV. Trimming removed 0 bases from V and 4 bases from J, with 9 bases in between. CDR3 loop: CASSLEGTPYGYTF. Written as DNA, the CDR3 is TGTGCCAGCAGCTTAGAGGGGACACCCTATGGCTACACCTTC.

This clonotype was counted many times. V usage is TRBV4-2 and J usage is TRBJ2-1; tentatively, D is TRBD1 (5 bases). Germline V gene data show CDR1 as LGHNA and CDR2 as YNFKEQ. V was cut by 0 bases and J by 6 bases, with 15 bases left in between. This CDR3 has 16 residues. The CDR3 DNA sequence: TGTGCCAGCAGCCAAGATTCTTCCGACAGTTTCAATGAGCAGTTCTTC. Encoded protein: CASSQDSSDSFNEQFF.

This clonotype showed up just once. J is TRBJ2-7 and V is TRBV4-3; 9 bases match TRBD2. This CDR3 has 15 residues. The V and J ends lost 8 bases and 4 bases, in that order; junction bases with no gene match: 12. Germline V lookup: CDR1 LGHNA, CDR2 YSLEER. CDR3 DNA: TGCGCCAGCGGCCGGGAAGTGACTAGCGGATACGAGCAGTACTTC. This sequence encodes CASGREVTSGYEQYF.

This clonotype was recorded at least ten times. The CDR3 sequence is CASSESGAGYTF. CDR3 nucleotides: TGTGCCAGCAGTGAATCGGGGGCTGGCTACACCTTC. The chain couples TRBV25-1 to TRBJ1-2; D perhaps matches TRBD1 (6 bases). Germline assignment: CDR1 MGHDK and CDR2 SYGVNS. V dropped 1 base and J dropped 7 bases, with 7 bases sitting between them. The CDR3 runs to 12 residues.

In its sample, this clonotype was seen many times. The chain recombines TRBV7-9 with TRBJ1-2; weak D call: TRBD1 (6 bases). Trimming removed 5 bases at V and 6 bases at J, with 13 bases between. CDR3 length equals 13 residues. CDR1 is SEHNR and CDR2 is FQNEAQ in the germline V gene (reference sequence). This CDR3 reads CASSEQGIDGYTF. Here the CDR3 DNA reads TGTGCCAGCAGCGAACAGGGAATTGATGGCTACACCTTC.

There are many counts of this clonotype. V usage is TRBV18 and J usage is TRBJ2-5; a possible D gene is TRBD1 (6 bases). Trimming stripped 3 bases from V and 3 bases from J, with 11 bases between. This CDR3 spans 14 amino acids. CDR1 is KGHSH and CDR2 is LQKENI in the germline V gene. CDR3 amino acids: CASSPYKGEETQYF. In nucleotides, the CDR3 is TGTGCCAGCTCACCCTATAAGGGGGAAGAGACCCAGTACTTC.

V gene TRBV19 combines with J gene TRBJ1-3; TRBD1 is a possible D gene (5 bases). This CDR3 is 16 amino acids long. Deletions cut 6 bases from V and 0 bases from J, with 15 bases between. In germline, CDR1 is LNHDA, CDR2 SQIVND (reference sequence). This CDR3 reads CASSDPGTNSGNTIYF. The CDR3 DNA reads TGTGCCAGTAGCGACCCCGGGACGAACTCTGGAAACACCATATATTTT.

This clonotype was recorded many times. The chain links TRBV28 to TRBJ2-5, with D possibly being TRBD2 (5 bases). The CDR3 is 15 residues long. Trimming removed 3 bases from V and 1 base from J, with 12 bases in between. CDR1 is MDHEN, CDR2 SYDVKM, per germline. The CDR3 sequence is CASSLNSRGQETQYF. CDR3 DNA: TGTGCCAGCAGTTTGAACTCCCGGGGCCAAGAGACCCAGTACTTC. Full variable domain (missing parts from reference TRBV28 and TRBJ2-5): DVKVTQSSRYLVKRTGEKVFLECVQDMDHENMFWYRQDPGLGLRLIYFSYDVKMKEKGDIPEGYSVSREKKERFSLILESASTNQTSMYLCASSLNSRGQETQYFGPGTRLLVL.

This clonotype was detected once. This sequence may be a read error, since a much larger clone differs from it by one base. CDR3 in DNA: TGCAGTGCTAGAGATGGGGCGGGACTGCAAGAGACCCAGTACTTC. Protein product: CSARDGAGLQETQYF. This chain links TRBV20-1 with TRBJ2-5; D is possibly TRBD2 (6 bases). The CDR3 has 15 amino acids. V was clipped by 0 bases and J by 2 bases, with 13 bases between them. Germline loops: CDR1 DFQATT, CDR2 SNEGSKA (reference sequence).

In this sample, this clonotype turned up many times. The CDR3 DNA sequence: TGTGCCAGCAGTTACACAGGAACCAAAAACATTCAGTACTTC. This codes for CASSYTGTKNIQYF. The chain carries TRBV12-3 or TRBV12-4 and TRBJ2-4; D might be TRBD1 (5 bases). Deletions cut 4 bases from V and 2 bases from J, with 9 bases between. The CDR3 consists of 14 residues.

This clonotype was counted ten times or more. The V call is TRBV3-1, the J call TRBJ1-6, with TRBD1 as a possible D gene (5 bases). The CDR3 runs to 15 residues. Germline V gene data show CDR1 as LGHDT and CDR2 as YNNKEL (reference sequence). Trimming removed 0 bases from V and 9 bases from J, with 12 bases in between. Here the CDR3 reads CASSQDPRGGSPLHF. CDR3 coding DNA: TGTGCCAGCAGCCAAGACCCACGGGGCGGTTCACCCCTCCACTTT.

The rearrangement uses TRBV9 and TRBJ2-2; 11 bases fit TRBD2. The V and J ends lost 3 bases and 2 bases, in that order; junction bases with no gene match: 3. This CDR3 is 16 amino acids long. Germline CDR1 and CDR2: SGDLS and YYNGEE. The CDR3 nucleotides are TGTGCCAGCAGCGCGGGACTAGCGGATAACACCGGGGAGCTGTTTTTT. Protein: CASSAGLADNTGELFF.